This record concerns one T cell receptor (beta chain) sequence. Antigen: not known. The data are from a study of OX40 agonist ivuxolimab in advanced cancers. About the study: At doses from 0.01 to 10 mg/kg, patients were given intravenous ivuxolimab every 2 weeks. One patient with hepatocellular carcinoma and two with cutaneous melanoma, three in all, had partial responses.

V shed 4 bases and J 3 bases; nucleotides not matched to a gene: 10. The CDR3 length is 17 residues. CDR1 and CDR2 (germline): MNHEY, SMNVEV (reference sequence). TCRdb keeps only in-frame clones here, not all; method: immunoSEQ multiplex PCR. The sample lists 45,000 to 60,000 clones, about 83% occurring once. Study results and caveats: The antigen specificity of the peripheral T cells (those that were expanded) was not determined.

The starting material was CD4+ or CD8+ T cells sorted from blood, obtained in a trial of the OX40 agonist ivuxolimab. The chain combines TRBV27 with TRBJ1-4, with 8 bases that match TRBD1. The origin of this receptor is an adult with an advanced solid tumor such as melanoma, head and neck, liver or kidney cancer. CDR3 DNA: TGTGCCAGCAGTTCCCAAAGCAGGGGGCTGGCTAATGAAAAACTGTTTTTT. Amino acids: CASSSQSRGLANEKLFF.